This T cell receptor (beta chain) came from a study of T cell responses to AZD1222 COVID-19 vaccine (dated by TCRdb to the early 2020s). Describing the broader study: AZD1222 recipients whose second dose came at about 4 weeks and those whose second dose came at about 12 weeks were combined into one group, since spike-specific TCR depth and breadth did not differ between the two schedules. TCR sequencing covered 230 to 250 trial participants: around 210 given two doses of AZD1222 and approximately 26 given two doses of MenACWY control vaccine. Trial participants were enrolled into age subgroups of 18-55, 56-69 and 70-plus years, which contained about 150, 27 and 61 TCR-sequenced participants, respectively.

The CDR3 sequence holds 13 residues, the cysteine and phenylalanine included. Of the read, only the CDR3 DNA is kept; its 39 bases are in frame from base 1. The germline V gene specifies SNHLY as CDR1 and FYNNEI as CDR2. Trimming removed 6 bases from V and 2 bases from J, leaving 10 bases between the germline ends. General study outcomes and caveats: Reportedly, almost half of the unique spike-specific TCRs recognized epitopes lying outside the regions that are mutated in the B.1.351 and B.1.1.7 variants. Spike-specific TCR breadth and depth rose significantly after two AZD1222 doses compared with day 0 and with MenACWY recipients. Conclusions about previously exposed vaccinees are limited, since just 6 or 7 AZD1222 recipients were seropositive for SARS-CoV-2 at baseline. Because no day 14 peak-response samples were available, the repertoires could be characterized only after the peak T cell response. Vaccine-associated CD4 TCRs spanned the whole spike protein, with dominant responses in regions 160-218 and 743-854. The 56-69-year group was small, and its depth increase did not reach significance, likely because of low power. Most participants were white British and females outnumbered males, and the authors suggested that clonal diversity may have been underestimated.

The CDR3 regions of human TCRbeta chains were analyzed by immunosequencing. Per the original workflow: Repertoire TCRs were checked for matches against a reference library of SARS-CoV-2-specific TCRs that had been generated using the MIRA antigen-specificity platform. Breadth was defined as the fraction of unique TCRs that were SARS-CoV-2-associated, and depth was defined as the fraction of total T cells that were SARS-CoV-2-associated. Using the MIRA data, every spike-specific TCR was mapped to the spike region that the TCR reacted to and assigned to either a CD4 or a CD8 class. Log10-transformed breadth and depth values were compared by one-way ANOVA with Sidak's multiple comparisons tests. The table was pulled from immuneACCESS by TCRdb, which kept in-frame rearrangements only. Such tables lose some clones; where checked, under half of the loss comes from unresolved V genes, and the rest has no known cause. That table is the source of V, J and clone size, and D and trimming were worked out from the DNA. The sample includes over 150,000 clones, with about 87% observed a single time. The ten largest clones represent roughly 2.9% of the sample.

The meaning of the sample's time point label: baseline before first vaccination. Vaccinee samples came from UK trials COV001 and COV002, including a single-blind randomized controlled phase 2/3 trial of AZD1222 (ChAdOx1 nCoV-19) in healthy adults. Trial participant PBMC samples were collected at day 0 and day 28 after the second dose for TCRbeta chain sequencing. Concerning this clone itself: The target of this receptor is not known. Base qualities are not recorded, but no much larger clone differs from it by a single base. The same CDR3 arises from other DNA sequences in this sample as well.

The receptor comes from an adult in good health. Sequencing was performed on peripheral blood, taken on day 0 of AZD1222 vaccination. The chain employs TRBV2 and TRBJ1-2; the best D guess is TRBD1, with 5 bases matching. The DNA reads as follows: TGTGCCAGCAGCGCGGGACGGAACTATGGCTACACCTTC. Translated, this gives CASSAGRNYGYTF.